The clone carrying this T cell receptor beta chain was seen a few times. Antigen specificity is unknown. This sample stems from a study of a mutant IDH1 vaccine in newly diagnosed glioma. Study summary: Every participant had undergone radiotherapy, temozolomide, or both before, and most underwent both. Findings and caveats of the study: Vaccination induced immune responses in about 93% of patients.

Germline CDR1 MNHNY, CDR2 SVGAGI (reference sequence). V gave up 2 bases and J gave up 3 bases, with 2 bases separating them. This CDR3 comprises 11 residues. Clones were sequenced by immunoSEQ multiplex PCR, and TCRdb holds only the in-frame ones, with some missing. This sample has 50,000 to 75,000 clones; approximately 91% occur once, and the top ten carry roughly 2.5%. The sample's time point: baseline, week 1 (first vaccination visit). Described treatment: pre-vaccination baseline after standard-of-care therapy. This chain connects TRBV6-6 to TRBJ2-7, with unresolved D. The TCR was taken from a man in his forties or fifties with glioma. This sample comprised PBMCs, obtained from a glioma patient treated with radiotherapy, temozolomide or both. CDR3 amino acids: CASSYDYEQYF. CDR3 sequence (DNA): TGTGCCAGCAGTTACGACTACGAGCAGTACTTC.